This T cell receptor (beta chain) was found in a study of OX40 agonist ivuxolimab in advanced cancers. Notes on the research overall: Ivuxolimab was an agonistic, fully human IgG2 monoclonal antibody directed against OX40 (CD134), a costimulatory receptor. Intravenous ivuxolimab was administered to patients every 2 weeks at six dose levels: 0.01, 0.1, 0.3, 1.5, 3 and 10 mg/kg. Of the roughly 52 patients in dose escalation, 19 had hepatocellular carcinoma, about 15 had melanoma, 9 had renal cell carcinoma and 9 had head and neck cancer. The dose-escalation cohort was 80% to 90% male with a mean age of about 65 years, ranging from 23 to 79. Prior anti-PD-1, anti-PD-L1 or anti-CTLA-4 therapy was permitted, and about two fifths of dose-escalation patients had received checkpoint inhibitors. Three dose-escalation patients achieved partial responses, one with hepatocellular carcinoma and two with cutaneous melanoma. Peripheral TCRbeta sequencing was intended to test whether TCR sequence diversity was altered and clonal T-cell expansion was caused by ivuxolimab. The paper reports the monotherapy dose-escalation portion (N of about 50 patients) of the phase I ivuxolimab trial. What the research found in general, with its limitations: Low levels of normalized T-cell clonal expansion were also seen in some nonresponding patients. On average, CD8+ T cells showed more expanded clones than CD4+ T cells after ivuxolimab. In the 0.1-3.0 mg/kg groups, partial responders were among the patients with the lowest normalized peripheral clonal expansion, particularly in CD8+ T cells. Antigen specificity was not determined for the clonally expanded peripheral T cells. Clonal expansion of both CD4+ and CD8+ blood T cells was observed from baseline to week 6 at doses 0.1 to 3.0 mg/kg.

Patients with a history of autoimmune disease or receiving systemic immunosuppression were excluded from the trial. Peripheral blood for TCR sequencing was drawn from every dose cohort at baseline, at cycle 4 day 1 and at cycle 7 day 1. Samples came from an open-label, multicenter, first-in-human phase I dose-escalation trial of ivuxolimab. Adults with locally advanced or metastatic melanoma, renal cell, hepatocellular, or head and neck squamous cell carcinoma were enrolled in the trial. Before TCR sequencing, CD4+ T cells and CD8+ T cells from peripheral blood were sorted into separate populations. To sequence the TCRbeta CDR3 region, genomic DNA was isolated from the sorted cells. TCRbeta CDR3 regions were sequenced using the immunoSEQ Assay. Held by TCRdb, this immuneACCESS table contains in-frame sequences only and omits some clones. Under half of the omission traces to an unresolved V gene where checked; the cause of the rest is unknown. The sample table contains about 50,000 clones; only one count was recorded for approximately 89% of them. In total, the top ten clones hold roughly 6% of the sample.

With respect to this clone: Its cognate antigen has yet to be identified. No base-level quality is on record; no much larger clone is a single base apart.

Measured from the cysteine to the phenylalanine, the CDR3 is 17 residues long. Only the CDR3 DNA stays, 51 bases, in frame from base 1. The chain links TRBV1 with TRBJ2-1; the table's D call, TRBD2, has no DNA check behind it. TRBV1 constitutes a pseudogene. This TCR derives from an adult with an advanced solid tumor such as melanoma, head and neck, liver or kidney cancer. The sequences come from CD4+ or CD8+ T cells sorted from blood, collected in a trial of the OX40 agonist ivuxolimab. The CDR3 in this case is CTSRGGVAGAGYNEQFF. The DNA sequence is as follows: TGCACCAGCAGAGGAGGAGTAGCGGGGGCGGGGTACAATGAGCAGTTCTTC.